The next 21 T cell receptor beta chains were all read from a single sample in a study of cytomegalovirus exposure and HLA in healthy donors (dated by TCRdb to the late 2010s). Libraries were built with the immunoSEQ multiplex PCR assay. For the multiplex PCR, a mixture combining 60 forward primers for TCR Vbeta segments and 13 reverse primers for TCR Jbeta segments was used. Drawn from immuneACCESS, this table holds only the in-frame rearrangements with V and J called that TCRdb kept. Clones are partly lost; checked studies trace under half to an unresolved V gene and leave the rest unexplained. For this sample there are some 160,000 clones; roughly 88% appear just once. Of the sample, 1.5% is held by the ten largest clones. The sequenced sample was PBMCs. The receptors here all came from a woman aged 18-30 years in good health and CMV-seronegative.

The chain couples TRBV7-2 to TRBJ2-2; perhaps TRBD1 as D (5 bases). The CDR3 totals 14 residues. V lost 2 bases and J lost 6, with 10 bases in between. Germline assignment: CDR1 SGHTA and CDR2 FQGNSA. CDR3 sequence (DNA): TGTGCCAGCAGCTTACAGGGAATGGCCGGGGAGCTGTTTTTT. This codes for CASSLQGMAGELFF.

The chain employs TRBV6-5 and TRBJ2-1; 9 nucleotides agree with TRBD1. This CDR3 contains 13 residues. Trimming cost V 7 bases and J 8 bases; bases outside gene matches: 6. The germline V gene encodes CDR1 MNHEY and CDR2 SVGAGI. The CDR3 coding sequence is TGTGCCAGCAAGGACAGGGGTATGGATGAGCAGTTCTTC. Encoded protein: CASKDRGMDEQFF.

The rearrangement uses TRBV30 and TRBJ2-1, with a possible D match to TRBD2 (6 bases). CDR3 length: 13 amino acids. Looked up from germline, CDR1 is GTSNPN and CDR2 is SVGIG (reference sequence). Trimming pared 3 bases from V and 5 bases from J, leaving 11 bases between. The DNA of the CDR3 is TGTGCCTGGAGCTGGGGCGGGAACAATGAGCAGTTCTTC. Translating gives CAWSWGGNNEQFF. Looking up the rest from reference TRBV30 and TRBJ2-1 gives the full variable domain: SQTIHQWPATLVQPVGSPLSLECTVEGTSNPNLYWYRQAAGRGLQLLFYSVGIGQISSEVPQNLSASRPQDRQFILSSKKLLLSDSGFYLCAWSWGGNNEQFFGPGTRLTVL.

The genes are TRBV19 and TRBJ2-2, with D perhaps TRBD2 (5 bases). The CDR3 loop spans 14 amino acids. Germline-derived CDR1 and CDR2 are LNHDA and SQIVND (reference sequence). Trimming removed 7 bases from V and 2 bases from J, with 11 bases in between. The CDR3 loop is CASNLGVNTGELFF. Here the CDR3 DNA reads TGTGCCAGTAACTTGGGAGTTAACACCGGGGAGCTGTTTTTT.

The CDR3: CAWRQGIAGNTIYF. The DNA for the CDR3 is TGTGCCTGGAGGCAGGGGATCGCCGGAAACACCATATATTTT. This sequence joins TRBV30 and TRBJ1-3; D is possibly TRBD1 (6 bases). Trimming removed 3 bases at V and 4 bases at J, with 13 bases between. Germline V gene lookup returns CDR1 GTSNPN and CDR2 SVGIG (reference sequence). The CDR3 is 14 amino acids.

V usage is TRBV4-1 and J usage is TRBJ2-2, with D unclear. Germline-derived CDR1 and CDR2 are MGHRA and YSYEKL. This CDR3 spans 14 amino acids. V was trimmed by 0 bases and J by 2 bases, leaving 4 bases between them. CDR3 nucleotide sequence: TGCGCCAGCAGCCAAGATGTAAACACCGGGGAGCTGTTTTTT. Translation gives CASSQDVNTGELFF.

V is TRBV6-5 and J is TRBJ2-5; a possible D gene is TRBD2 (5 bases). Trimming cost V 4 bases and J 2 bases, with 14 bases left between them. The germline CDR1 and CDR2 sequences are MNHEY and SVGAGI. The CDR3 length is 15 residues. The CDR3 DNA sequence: TGTGCCAGCAGTTCATACACGGGGAAACAAGAGACCCAGTACTTC. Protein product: CASSSYTGKQETQYF.

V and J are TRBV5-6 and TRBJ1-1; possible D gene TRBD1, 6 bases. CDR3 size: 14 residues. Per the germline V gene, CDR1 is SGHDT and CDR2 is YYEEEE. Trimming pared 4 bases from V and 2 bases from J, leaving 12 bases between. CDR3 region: CASSRGTTNTEAFF. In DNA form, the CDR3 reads TGTGCCAGCAGCCGTGGGACAACTAACACTGAAGCTTTCTTT.

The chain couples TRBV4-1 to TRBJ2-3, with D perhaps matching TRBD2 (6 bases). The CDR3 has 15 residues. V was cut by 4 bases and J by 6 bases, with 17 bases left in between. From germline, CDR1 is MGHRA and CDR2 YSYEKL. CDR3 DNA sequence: TGCGCCAGCAGCCTCGCGACCGGGGGTTCTGATACGCAGTATTTT. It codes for CASSLATGGSDTQYF.

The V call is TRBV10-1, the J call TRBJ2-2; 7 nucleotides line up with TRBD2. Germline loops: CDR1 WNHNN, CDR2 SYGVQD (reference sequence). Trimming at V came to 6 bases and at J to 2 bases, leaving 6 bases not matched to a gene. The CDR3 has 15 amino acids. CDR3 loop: CASSPGGPNTGELFF. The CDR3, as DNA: TGCGCCAGCAGCCCGGGGGGACCAAACACCGGGGAGCTGTTTTTT.

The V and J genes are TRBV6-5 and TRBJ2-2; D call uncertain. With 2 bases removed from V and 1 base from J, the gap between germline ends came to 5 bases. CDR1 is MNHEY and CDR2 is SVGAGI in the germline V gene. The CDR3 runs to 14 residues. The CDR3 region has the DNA TGTGCCAGCAGTTACGTCAGGAACACCGGGGAGCTGTTTTTT. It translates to CASSYVRNTGELFF.

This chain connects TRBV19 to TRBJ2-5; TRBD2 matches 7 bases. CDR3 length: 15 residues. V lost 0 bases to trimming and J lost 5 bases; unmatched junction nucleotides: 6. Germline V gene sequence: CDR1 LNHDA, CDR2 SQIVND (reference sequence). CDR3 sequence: CASSIDRLAAETQYF. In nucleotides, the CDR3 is TGTGCCAGTAGTATAGATCGTCTAGCGGCGGAGACCCAGTACTTC.

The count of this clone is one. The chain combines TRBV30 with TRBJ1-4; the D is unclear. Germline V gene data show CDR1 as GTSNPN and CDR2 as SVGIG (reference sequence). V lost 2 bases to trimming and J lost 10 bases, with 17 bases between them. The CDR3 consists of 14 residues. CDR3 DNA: TGTGCCTGGAGTCCCCCCCGGCTGCGGGGAAAACTGTTTTTT. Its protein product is CAWSPPRLRGKLFF. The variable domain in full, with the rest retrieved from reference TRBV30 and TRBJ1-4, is SQTIHQWPATLVQPVGSPLSLECTVEGTSNPNLYWYRQAAGRGLQLLFYSVGIGQISSEVPQNLSASRPQDRQFILSSKKLLLSDSGFYLCAWSPPRLRGKLFFGSGTQLSVL.

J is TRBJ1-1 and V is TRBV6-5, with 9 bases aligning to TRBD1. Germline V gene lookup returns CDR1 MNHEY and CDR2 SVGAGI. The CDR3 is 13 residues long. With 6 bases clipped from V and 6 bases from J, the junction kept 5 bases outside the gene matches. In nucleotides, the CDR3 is TGTGCCAGCAGCCTACAGGGGGCCTCTGAAGCTTTCTTT. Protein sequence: CASSLQGASEAFF.

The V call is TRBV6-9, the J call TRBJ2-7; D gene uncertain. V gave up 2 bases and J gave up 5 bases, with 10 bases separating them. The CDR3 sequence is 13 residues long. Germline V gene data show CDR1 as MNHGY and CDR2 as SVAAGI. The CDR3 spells CASSYAQAHEQYF. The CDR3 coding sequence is TGTGCCAGCAGTTATGCTCAGGCCCACGAGCAGTACTTC.

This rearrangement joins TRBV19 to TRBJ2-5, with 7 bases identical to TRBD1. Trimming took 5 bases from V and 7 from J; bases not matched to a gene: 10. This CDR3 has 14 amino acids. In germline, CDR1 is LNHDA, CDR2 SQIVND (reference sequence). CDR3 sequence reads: CASSARQGWGTQYF. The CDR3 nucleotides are TGTGCCAGTAGTGCCCGACAGGGTTGGGGGACCCAGTACTTC.

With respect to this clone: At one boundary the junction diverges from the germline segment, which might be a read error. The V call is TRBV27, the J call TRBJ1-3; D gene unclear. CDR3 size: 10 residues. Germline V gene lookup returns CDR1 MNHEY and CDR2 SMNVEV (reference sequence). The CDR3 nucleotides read TGTGCCAGCAGTTTAGTGCGAGCGTCTTTT. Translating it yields CASSLVRASF.

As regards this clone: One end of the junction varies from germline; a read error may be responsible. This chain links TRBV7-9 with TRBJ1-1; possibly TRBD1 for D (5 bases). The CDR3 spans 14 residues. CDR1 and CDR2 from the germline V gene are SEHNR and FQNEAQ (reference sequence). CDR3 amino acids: CSSSLGAAEGPAFF. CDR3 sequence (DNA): TGTTCCAGCAGCTTAGGGGCGGCCGAGGGTCCTGCTTTCTTT.

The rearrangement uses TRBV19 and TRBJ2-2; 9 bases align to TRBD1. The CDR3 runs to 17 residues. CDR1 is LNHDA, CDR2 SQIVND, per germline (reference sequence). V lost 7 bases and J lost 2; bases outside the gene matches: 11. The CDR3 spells CASTAPWDRDNTGELFF. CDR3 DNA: TGTGCCAGTACCGCTCCTTGGGACAGGGATAACACCGGGGAGCTGTTTTTT.

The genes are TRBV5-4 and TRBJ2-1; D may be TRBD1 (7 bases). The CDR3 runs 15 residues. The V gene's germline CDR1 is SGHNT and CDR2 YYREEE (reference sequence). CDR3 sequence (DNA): TGTGCGACCCTGTCAGGGGGGCCCGGAGACAATGAGCAGTTCTTC. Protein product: CATLSGGPGDNEQFF. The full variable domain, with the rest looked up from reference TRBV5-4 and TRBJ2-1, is ETGVTQSPTHLIKTRGQQVTLRCSSQSGHNTVSWYQQALGQGPQFIFQYYREEENGRGNFPPRFSGLQFPNYSSELNVNALELDDSALYLCATLSGGPGDNEQFFGPGTRLTVL.

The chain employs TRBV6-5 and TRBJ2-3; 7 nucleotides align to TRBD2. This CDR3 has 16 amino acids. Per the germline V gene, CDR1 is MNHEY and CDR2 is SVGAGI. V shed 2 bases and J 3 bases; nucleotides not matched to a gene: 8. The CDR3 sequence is CASSYNPAAGTDTQYF. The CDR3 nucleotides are TGTGCCAGCAGTTACAACCCGGCAGCGGGGACAGATACGCAGTATTTT.